The clone carrying this T cell receptor beta chain turned up a few times. Its antigen is not identified. Germline assignment: CDR1 GTSNPN and CDR2 SVGIG (reference sequence). V dropped 2 bases and J dropped 1 base, with 12 bases sitting between them. CDR3 length: 15 amino acids. These data belong to a study of vaccination effects on CD4 cells after COVID-19. Only in-frame clones appear in the TCRdb table, and some are missing; sequencing was by immunoSEQ multiplex PCR. Of approximately 37,000 clones listed, roughly 82% are singletons. Culturing for nine to ten days preceded CD4+ T cell isolation. The receptor was isolated from a human donor who received a COVID-19 vaccine. V and J are TRBV30 and TRBJ1-3; possibly TRBD1 for D (5 bases). Sequenced material: CD4+ T cells from PBMCs cultured without peptide, taken before COVID-19 vaccination. The CDR3 sequence is CAWSSHSGSGNTIYF. The CDR3 nucleotides are TGTGCCTGGAGTTCTCATTCAGGGTCTGGAAACACCATATATTTT.